The 11 T cell receptor beta chains reported below all come from one sample, sequenced in a study of identical twins. TCRdb re-called the 5' RACE reads through MiXCR, storing one row per CDR3 protein. The sample holds about 530,000 distinct CDR3 sequences, approximately 20% seen once. The same specimen was also included in a second study, on yellow fever vaccine responses in identical twins.

Sequencing input: CD4+ T cells sorted from blood. The receptors shown here come from a woman under 30 in good health.

This clonotype was seen a few times. The chain couples TRBV14 to TRBJ2-5, with D possibly TRBD2 on 6 matching bases. Trimming left V 3 bases short and J 1 base short, with 12 bases between. The CDR3 sequence is 15 residues long. Germline assignment: CDR1 SGHDN and CDR2 FVKESK. In DNA form, the CDR3 reads TGTGCCAGCAGCCAGCGCGGGACTCTCCAAGAGACCCAGTACTTC. It encodes CASSQRGTLQETQYF.

The chain is built from TRBV7-8 and TRBJ2-3; 10 nucleotides match TRBD2. Germline V lookup: CDR1 SGHVS, CDR2 FQNEAQ. Unmatched junction bases numbered 6, after V lost 2 bases and J lost 1 base. The CDR3 is 17 residues long. Written as DNA, the CDR3 is TGTGCCAGCAGCTTACCAGGGACTAGCGCCCGCACAGATACGCAGTATTTT. Its translation: CASSLPGTSARTDTQYF.

This clonotype was seen a few times. As the CDR3 is not closed by the conserved phenylalanine or tryptophan, this likely results from a read error. The rearrangement uses TRBV10-3 and TRBJ2-7; D perhaps matches TRBD1 (6 bases). Judging by the DNA end, TRBJ2-1 fits better; the J call may be wrong. Germline CDR1 ENHRY, CDR2 SYGVKD. The length of the CDR3 is 13 residues. The CDR3 bases are TGTGCCATCAGTGAGTCGACCGGACAGCCCCAGTTCCTC. This codes for CAISESTGQPQFL.

This clonotype was counted a few times. This chain joins TRBV5-1 and TRBJ2-1, with 10 bases fitting TRBD2. CDR3 size: 14 residues. V was clipped by 4 bases and J by 8 bases; unmatched bases: 6. The germline V gene encodes CDR1 SGHRS and CDR2 YFSETQ. CDR3 DNA: TGCGCCAGCAGCAAGGGACTAGCGAGGTATGAGCAGTTCTTC. Translating gives CASSKGLARYEQFF. Complete variable domain (other parts from reference TRBV5-1 and TRBJ2-1): KAGVTQTPRYLIKTRGQQVTLSCSPISGHRSVSWYQQTPGQGLQFLFEYFSETQRNKGNFPGRFSGRQFSNSRSEMNVSTLELGDSALYLCASSKGLARYEQFFGPGTRLTVL.

This clonotype was detected ten times or more. J is TRBJ2-1 and V is TRBV7-2; TRBD2 matches at 10 bases. This CDR3 is built from 14 residues. CDR1 and CDR2 (germline): SGHTA, FQGNSA. With V trimmed by 4 bases and J by 4 bases, 1 base remained unmatched. CDR3 loop: CASSSSGGYNEQFF. In nucleotides, the CDR3 is TGTGCCAGCAGCTCTAGCGGGGGTTACAATGAGCAGTTCTTC.

This chain links TRBV5-1 with TRBJ2-1; maybe TRBD1 (6 bases). Germline lookup yields CDR1 SGHRS and CDR2 YFSETQ. CDR3 length equals 14 residues. V gave up 2 bases and J gave up 6 bases, with 12 bases separating them. In DNA, the CDR3 is TGCGCCAGCAGCTTTACAGGGAGAATCAATGAGCAGTTCTTC. The encoded protein is CASSFTGRINEQFF.

V usage is TRBV7-9 and J usage is TRBJ2-5; 9 bases line up with TRBD1. Germline V gene lookup returns CDR1 SEHNR and CDR2 FQNEAQ (reference sequence). The junction had 2 bases not matched to a gene; V was cut back by 2 bases and J by 1 base. This CDR3 region has 15 residues. The CDR3, as DNA: TGTGCCAGCAGCTTACAGACAGGGGGCCAAGAGACCCAGTACTTC. The encoded protein is CASSLQTGGQETQYF.

This chain links TRBV20-1 with TRBJ1-2; D not resolved. The CDR3 sequence is 13 residues long. Looked up from germline, CDR1 is DFQATT and CDR2 is SNEGSKA (reference sequence). V was shortened by 1 base and J by 8 bases, with 14 bases between the two germline ends. This CDR3 reads CSARGGGGRGYTF. The CDR3 nucleotides are TGCAGTGCTAGAGGAGGTGGAGGGAGGGGCTACACCTTC.

In its sample, this clonotype was seen a few times. The V and J genes are TRBV7-9 and TRBJ2-1; TRBD2 might be the D (7 bases). Germline assignment: CDR1 SEHNR and CDR2 FQNEAQ (reference sequence). The CDR3 consists of 16 residues. V lost 0 bases and J 5 bases, leaving 14 bases between the germline ends. CDR3 coding DNA: TGTGCCAGCAGCTTAGCCTCCGGGGGGCCCCACAATGAGCAGTTCTTC. This translates into CASSLASGGPHNEQFF.

The chain joins TRBV6-1 to TRBJ2-2; possibly TRBD1 or TRBD2 for D (5 bases each). The CDR3 covers 12 residues. Germline V gene lookup returns CDR1 MNHNS and CDR2 SASEGT. The V gene lost 7 bases and the J gene lost 5 bases, with 8 bases spanning the gap. The CDR3 nucleotides read TGTGCCAGCAATGAGGGGACCGGGGAGCTGTTTTTT. It translates to CASNEGTGELFF.

This chain uses TRBV2 with TRBJ2-5; perhaps D is TRBD1 or TRBD2 (5 bases each). V lost 2 bases and J 3 bases, leaving 19 bases between the germline ends. The CDR3 runs 17 residues. The germline gives CDR1 SNHLY, CDR2 FYNNEI. Here the CDR3 reads CASSESVWMGPKETQYF. In DNA form, the CDR3 reads TGTGCCAGCAGTGAATCTGTTTGGATGGGACCAAAAGAGACCCAGTACTTC.